The present T cell receptor (beta chain) was sequenced within a study of cytomegalovirus exposure and HLA in healthy donors. Study information: Later analysis reported that the 120 or so validation repertoires shared the platform of the roughly 670 first-cohort repertoires. Study conclusions and caveats: For cytomegalovirus status, the classifier reportedly gave diagnoses with high specificity and sensitivity. Clusters of TCRs from the first cohort tended to co-occur in the 100 to 150 validation repertoires (as a later analysis found).

The data were produced by immunoSEQ multiplex PCR, yet TCRdb's version contains in-frame clones alone and is incomplete. The data contain some 170,000 clones, roughly 86% of them seen just once; the ten biggest clones take up approximately 2.6%. As regards this clone: The target antigen is unknown.

Germline CDR1 SGHDT, CDR2 YYEEEE. Deletions cut 0 bases from V and 4 bases from J, with 9 bases between. The CDR3 runs to 14 residues. This chain connects TRBV5-6 to TRBJ2-3; D gene ambiguous. The sequencing input was PBMCs. The sequence was obtained from a man aged 18-30 years in good health and CMV-seropositive. In DNA, the CDR3 is TGTGCCAGCAGCTTGGGAGGCGGCCCAGATACGCAGTATTTT. As protein: CASSLGGGPDTQYF.